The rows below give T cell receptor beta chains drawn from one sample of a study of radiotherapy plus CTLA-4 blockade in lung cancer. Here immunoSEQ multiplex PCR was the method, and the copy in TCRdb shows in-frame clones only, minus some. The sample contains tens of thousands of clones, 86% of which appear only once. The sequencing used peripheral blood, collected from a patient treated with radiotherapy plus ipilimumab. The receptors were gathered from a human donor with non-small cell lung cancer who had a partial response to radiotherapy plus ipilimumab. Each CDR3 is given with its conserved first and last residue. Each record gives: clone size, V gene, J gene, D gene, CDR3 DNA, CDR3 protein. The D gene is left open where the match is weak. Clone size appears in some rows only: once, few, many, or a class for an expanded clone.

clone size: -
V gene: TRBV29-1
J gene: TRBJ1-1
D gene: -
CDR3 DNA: TGCAGCGTTGAAGCCTTAAGCCCCGAAGCTTTCTTT
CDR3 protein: CSVEALSPEAFF

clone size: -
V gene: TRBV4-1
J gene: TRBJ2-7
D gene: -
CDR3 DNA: TGCGCCAGCAGCCGCGGAGCAGCGAGCTCCTACGAGCAGTACTTC
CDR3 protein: CASSRGAASSYEQYF

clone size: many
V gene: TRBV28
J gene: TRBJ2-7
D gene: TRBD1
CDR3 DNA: TGTGCCACCCACAGGGGGATCAGCCACGAGCAGTACTTC
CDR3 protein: CATHRGISHEQYF

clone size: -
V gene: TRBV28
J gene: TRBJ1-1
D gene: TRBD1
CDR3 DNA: TGTGCCAGCAGTTGGGGGACAGGGGGAGCTTTCTTT
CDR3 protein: CASSWGTGGAFF

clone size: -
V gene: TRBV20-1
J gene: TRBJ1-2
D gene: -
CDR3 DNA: TGCAGTGCTAGCCGGAACTATGGCTACACCTTC
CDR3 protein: CSASRNYGYTF

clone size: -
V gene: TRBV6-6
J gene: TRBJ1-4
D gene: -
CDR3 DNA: TGTGCCAGCAGTAGGGACACCTACGAAAAACTGTTTTTT
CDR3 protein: CASSRDTYEKLFF

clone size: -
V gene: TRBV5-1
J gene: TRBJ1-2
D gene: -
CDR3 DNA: TGCGCCAGCAGCCCTCAGGGGTTCTATGGCTACACCTTC
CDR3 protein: CASSPQGFYGYTF

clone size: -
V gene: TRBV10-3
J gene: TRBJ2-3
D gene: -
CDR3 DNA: TGTGCCGGCCGCCGATTTGCCAGCACAGATACGCAGTATTTT
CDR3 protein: CAGRRFASTDTQYF

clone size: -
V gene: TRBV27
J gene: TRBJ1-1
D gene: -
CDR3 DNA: TGTGCCAGCAGTTTTTCCAGGGTTGGCACTGAAGCTTTCTTT
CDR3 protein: CASSFSRVGTEAFF

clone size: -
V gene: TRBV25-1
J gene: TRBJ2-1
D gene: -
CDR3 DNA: TGTGCCAGCAGGGACACGTACAATGAGCAGTTCTTC
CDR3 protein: CASRDTYNEQFF

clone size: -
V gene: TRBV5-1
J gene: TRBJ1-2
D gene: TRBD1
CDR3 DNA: TGCGCCAGCAGCTGGGGACAGGGAACCTATGGCTACACCTTC
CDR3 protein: CASSWGQGTYGYTF

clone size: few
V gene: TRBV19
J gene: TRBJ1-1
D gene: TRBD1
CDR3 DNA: TGTGCCAGTAGTCCCGGGACAGGGACGAGGGGTGAAGCTTTCTTT
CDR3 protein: CASSPGTGTRGEAFF

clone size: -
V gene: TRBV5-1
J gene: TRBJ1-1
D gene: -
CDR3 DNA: TGCGCCAGCAGCTTGTCGGGGGGCCACATGAACACTGAAGCTTTCTTT
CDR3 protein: CASSLSGGHMNTEAFF

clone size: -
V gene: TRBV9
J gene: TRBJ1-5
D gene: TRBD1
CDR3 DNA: TGTGCCAGCAGCGTTGGACAGGGGAGCAATCAGCCCCAGCATTTT
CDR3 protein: CASSVGQGSNQPQHF

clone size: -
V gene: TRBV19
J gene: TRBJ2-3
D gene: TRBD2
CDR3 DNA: TGTGCCAGTAGTATACGGCTAGCGGGGGTGGGGACAGATACGCAGTATTTT
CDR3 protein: CASSIRLAGVGTDTQYF

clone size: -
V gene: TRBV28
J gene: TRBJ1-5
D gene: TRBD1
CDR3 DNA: TGTGCCAGCACGCGACAGGGTAATGTAGCCCAGCATTTT
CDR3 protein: CASTRQGNVAQHF

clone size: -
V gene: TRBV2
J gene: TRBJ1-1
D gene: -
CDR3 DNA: TGTGCCAGCAGGGAGACAGAAAACACTGAAGCTTTCTTT
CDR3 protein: CASRETENTEAFF